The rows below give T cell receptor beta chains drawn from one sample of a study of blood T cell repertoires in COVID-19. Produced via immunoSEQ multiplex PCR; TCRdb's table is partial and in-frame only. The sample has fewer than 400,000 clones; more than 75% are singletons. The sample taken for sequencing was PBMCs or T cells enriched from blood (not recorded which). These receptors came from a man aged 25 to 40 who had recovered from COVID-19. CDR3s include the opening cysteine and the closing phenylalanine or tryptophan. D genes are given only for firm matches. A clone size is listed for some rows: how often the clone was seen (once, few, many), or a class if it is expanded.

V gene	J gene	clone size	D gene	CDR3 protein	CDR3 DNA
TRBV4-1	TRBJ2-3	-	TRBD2	CASSQDPARGGTDTQYF	TGCGCCAGCAGCCAAGATCCCGCTCGGGGGGGCACAGATACGCAGTATTTT
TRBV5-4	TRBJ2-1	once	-	CASSQRGRPEQFF	TGTGCCAGCAGCCAACGGGGTCGCCCTGAGCAGTTCTTC
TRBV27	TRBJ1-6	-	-	CASKLNSYNSPLHF	TGTGCCAGCAAACTTAACTCCTATAATTCACCCCTCCACTTT
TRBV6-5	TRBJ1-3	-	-	CASSSGVSGNTIYF	TGTGCCAGCAGTTCGGGAGTTTCTGGAAACACCATATATTTT
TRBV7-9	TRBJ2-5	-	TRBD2	CASSLVTSGETQYF	TGTGCCAGCAGCTTAGTGACTAGCGGGGAGACCCAGTACTTC
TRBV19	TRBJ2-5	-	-	CATGRGQETQYF	TGTGCCACCGGCCGGGGGCAAGAGACCCAGTACTTC
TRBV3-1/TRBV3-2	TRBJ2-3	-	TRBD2	CASSYSGGADTQYF	TGTGCCAGCAGCTACAGCGGGGGGGCAGATACGCAGTATTTT
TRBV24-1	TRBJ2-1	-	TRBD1	CATGTGELEEQFF	TGTGCCACCGGGACAGGGGAACTCGAGGAGCAGTTCTTC
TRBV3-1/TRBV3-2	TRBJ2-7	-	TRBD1	CASSQAGTGAYEQYF	TGTGCCAGCAGCCAGGCCGGGACAGGGGCTTACGAGCAGTACTTC
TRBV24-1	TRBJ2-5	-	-	CATSDLGAVQETQYF	TGTGCCACCAGTGATTTGGGGGCAGTCCAAGAGACCCAGTACTTC
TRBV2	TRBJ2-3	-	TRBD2	CASSTLPGGTITSTDTQYF	TGTGCCAGCAGCACCCTTCCCGGGGGGACCATTACTAGCACAGATACGCAGTATTTT
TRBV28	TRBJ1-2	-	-	CASTPVDWGEDYGYTF	TGTGCCAGCACTCCAGTCGACTGGGGAGAAGACTATGGCTACACCTTC
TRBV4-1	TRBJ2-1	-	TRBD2	CASSQGQGLAGYNEQFF	TGCGCCAGCAGCCAAGGGCAAGGGCTAGCGGGCTACAATGAGCAGTTCTTC
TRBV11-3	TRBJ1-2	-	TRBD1	CASSLVPGQQNYGYTF	TGTGCCAGCAGCTTAGTCCCGGGACAGCAGAACTATGGCTACACCTTC
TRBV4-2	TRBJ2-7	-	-	CASSQSFREYYEQYF	TGTGCCAGCAGCCAAAGCTTTCGGGAATACTACGAGCAGTACTTC
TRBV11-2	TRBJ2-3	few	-	CASSIRGRDSYYTQYF	TGTGCCAGCAGCATTCGAGGCCGGGACTCCTATTATACGCAGTATTTT
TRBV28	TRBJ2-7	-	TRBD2	CASSYPPPLAGPTLFTYEQYF	TGTGCCAGCAGTTACCCACCCCCCCTAGCGGGTCCGACCTTATTTACCTACGAGCAGTACTTC
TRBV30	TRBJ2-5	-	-	CASQRGALETQYF	TGTGCCTCCCAACGGGGGGCCTTAGAGACCCAGTACTTC